This T cell receptor beta chain was profiled in a study of T cell repertoires in aging, cancer and after chemotherapy. Study summary: Six age groups, ranging from 30 or younger to 70 or older, included the donors. The whole study produced a dataset of roughly 8.6 million TCR reads. Findings of the study overall: Untreated cancer patients had significantly lower blood TCR diversity than age-matched healthy donors. In each cancer cohort, median generation probability increased across chemotherapy, suggesting thymic output rebounded.

The template was genomic DNA from peripheral blood, not RNA. CDR1 SGHNT and CDR2 YYREEE come from the germline V gene (reference sequence). V was shortened by 5 bases and J by 1 base, with 11 bases between the two germline ends. CDR3 length equals 14 residues. A mixed TRB-A/B primer pool amplified rearranged TRB by multiplex touch-down PCR. TCRdb reanalysed the multiplex PCR reads using MiXCR and keeps one entry per CDR3 protein. The sample lists about 18,000 distinct CDR3 sequences; 45% to 55% were seen once. Points on this clonotype: Its antigen is undetermined.

Sequencing used blood. J is TRBJ2-3 and V is TRBV5-4; either TRBD1 or TRBD2 may supply D (6 bases each). This TCR was sampled from a human donor in good health. The CDR3 reads CASSRGPGTDTQYF. For the CDR3, the DNA is TGTGCCAGCAGTCGGGGGCCCGGCACAGATACGCAGTATTTT.